The next 25 T cell receptor beta chains were all read from a single sample in a study of T cell changes during pregnancy in multiple sclerosis. Profiling relied on immunoSEQ multiplex PCR, and the TCRdb table lists in-frame clones only, not all of them. The sample lists approximately 100,000 clones, roughly nine tenths occurring once. Sequenced material: peripheral blood, taken after pregnancy. The receptors shown here come from a female donor with multiple sclerosis, enrolled in a pregnancy study.

V and J are TRBV7-2 and TRBJ2-7; possibly TRBD1 for D (5 bases). V was cut by 1 base and J by 2 bases, with 12 bases left in between. From germline, CDR1 is SGHTA and CDR2 FQGNSA. The CDR3 has 15 amino acids. Here the CDR3 DNA reads TGTGCCAGCAGCTTAGACGTCGTCAGGGCCTACGAGCAGTACTTC. It specifies CASSLDVVRAYEQYF.

V is TRBV7-9 and J is TRBJ1-4; possibly TRBD1 for D (6 bases). Germline V lookup: CDR1 SEHNR, CDR2 FQNEAQ (reference sequence). Trimming removed 7 bases from V and 4 bases from J, with 16 bases in between. CDR3 length: 15 residues. The CDR3 nucleotides are TGTGCCAGCACCAAATCCGGACAGCATAATGAAAAACTGTTTTTT. Translating gives CASTKSGQHNEKLFF.

The gene calls are TRBV6-1 and TRBJ2-2, with 8 bases lining up with TRBD1. CDR3 length equals 13 residues. Germline V gene sequence: CDR1 MNHNS, CDR2 SASEGT. With V trimmed by 3 bases and J by 7 bases, 1 base remained unmatched. The CDR3 DNA reads TGTGCCAGCAGTGAGGACAGGGTCGGGGAGCTGTTTTTT. Translated, it gives CASSEDRVGELFF.

The rearrangement joins TRBV5-1 to TRBJ1-4; D may be TRBD1 (5 bases). CDR3 length equals 16 residues. The germline V and J ends were trimmed by 4 bases and 8 bases, with 21 bases remaining between them. The germline CDR1 and CDR2 sequences are SGHRS and YFSETQ. The CDR3 coding sequence is TGCGCCAGCAGCACCGGACAAGACCCATTTGGCGAAAAACTGTTTTTT. Its translation: CASSTGQDPFGEKLFF.

The rearrangement links TRBV19 to TRBJ2-5; 10 bases fit TRBD2. The CDR3 loop spans 17 amino acids. With 4 bases clipped from V and 1 base from J, the junction kept 9 bases outside the gene matches. Germline V gene lookup returns CDR1 LNHDA and CDR2 SQIVND (reference sequence). In DNA, the CDR3 is TGTGCCAGTAGTACCCTTACGTCTAGCGGGGGCCAAGAGACCCAGTACTTC. Encoded protein: CASSTLTSSGGQETQYF. The complete variable domain, with remaining parts taken from reference TRBV19 and TRBJ2-5, reads DGGITQSPKYLFRKEGQNVTLSCEQNLNHDAMYWYRQDPGQGLRLIYYSQIVNDFQKGDIAEGYSVSREKKESFPLTVTSAQKNPTAFYLCASSTLTSSGGQETQYFGPGTRLLVL.

The chain links TRBV7-8 to TRBJ1-2, with 10 bases lining up with TRBD1. Per the germline V gene, CDR1 is SGHVS and CDR2 is FQNEAQ. The CDR3 is 14 residues long. The V and J ends lost 7 bases and 8 bases, in that order; junction bases with no gene match: 10. The CDR3 DNA reads as TGTGCCAGCACCCGGGGACAGGGGAGTTTGGGCTACACCTTC. Amino acid sequence: CASTRGQGSLGYTF.

The chain links TRBV19 to TRBJ1-5, with TRBD1 matching 7 bases. The germline gives CDR1 LNHDA, CDR2 SQIVND (reference sequence). The J segment lost 7 bases and the V segment lost 2 bases, leaving 5 bases of the junction unmatched. The CDR3 is 14 amino acids. CDR3 sequence: CASSIHGQAQPQHF. CDR3 DNA: TGTGCCAGTAGTATACACGGACAGGCGCAGCCCCAGCATTTT.

J is TRBJ1-2 and V is TRBV6-1; 8 bases are a match to TRBD1. CDR1 and CDR2 (germline): MNHNS, SASEGT. This CDR3 is 15 amino acids long. The junction had 6 bases not matched to a gene; V was cut back by 6 bases and J by 0 bases. CDR3 residues: CASSLDRGSNYGYTF. Here the CDR3 DNA reads TGTGCCAGCAGCCTAGACAGGGGATCTAACTATGGCTACACCTTC.

On this clone: One end of the junction does not line up with germline, which may come from a read error. The J gene is TRBJ2-1, the V gene TRBV7-9; 7 bases are a match to TRBD2. The CDR3 spans 11 residues. Looked up from germline, CDR1 is SEHNR and CDR2 is FQNEAQ (reference sequence). The CDR3 here is CASSFRDYWLF. CDR3 in DNA: TGTGCCAGCAGCTTCCGGGACTACTGGCTCTTC.

This clone has only a few counts. This sequence joins TRBV19 and TRBJ1-5; D is ambiguous. Between the trimmed V and J ends, which lost 8 bases and 7 bases, there was a span of 6 bases. The germline CDR1 and CDR2 sequences are LNHDA and SQIVND (reference sequence). There are 10 residues in the CDR3. The CDR3 sequence is CASGEQPQHF. In DNA, the CDR3 is TGTGCCAGTGGGGAGCAGCCCCAGCATTTT.

The chain carries TRBV2 and TRBJ2-5; a possible D gene is TRBD2 (6 bases). This CDR3 spans 12 amino acids. Trimming removed 8 bases from V and 1 base from J, with 8 bases in between. The V gene's germline CDR1 is SNHLY and CDR2 FYNNEI. DNA of the CDR3: TGTGCCAGCGGAGGGGCCCAAGAGACCCAGTACTTC. Translation gives CASGGAQETQYF.

The chain uses TRBV6-5 and TRBJ1-5; the match to TRBD1 covers 8 bases. Germline CDR1 is MNHEY and CDR2 is SVGAGI. V shed 6 bases and J 5 bases; nucleotides not matched to a gene: 9. The CDR3 consists of 15 residues. The CDR3 loop is CASRRDRGADQPQHF. The CDR3 nucleotides are TGTGCCAGCAGGAGAGACAGGGGCGCAGATCAGCCCCAGCATTTT.

In its sample, this clone was seen a few times. The chain joins TRBV19 to TRBJ1-6; 9 nucleotides agree with TRBD1. The V gene end was trimmed by 6 bases and the J gene end by 8 bases; junction bases not matched to a gene: 8. Germline V gene lookup returns CDR1 LNHDA and CDR2 SQIVND (reference sequence). The CDR3 runs to 15 residues. CDR3 residues: CASRRTGAYDSPLHF. In DNA form, the CDR3 reads TGTGCCAGTAGGAGGACAGGGGCTTATGATTCACCCCTCCACTTT.

The V and J genes are TRBV16 and TRBJ1-3; no clear D. The V end was cut by 3 bases, the J end by 8 bases, with 11 bases between. In germline, CDR1 is KGHSY, CDR2 FQNENV. This CDR3 comprises 13 residues. The CDR3 loop reads CASSQVGYDTIYF. CDR3 sequence (DNA): TGTGCCAGCAGCCAGGTCGGGTACGACACCATATATTTT.

V usage is TRBV9 and J usage is TRBJ2-6; D is undetermined. Looked up from germline, CDR1 is SGDLS and CDR2 is YYNGEE. V was pared by 4 bases and J by 6 bases, with 8 bases between. The CDR3 consists of 13 residues. The CDR3 DNA reads as TGTGCCAGCAGCCCCCGTCTGGCCAACGTCCTGACTTTC. This translates into CASSPRLANVLTF.

This chain links TRBV9 with TRBJ1-4; weak D call: TRBD1 (5 bases). Germline assignment: CDR1 SGDLS and CDR2 YYNGEE. V dropped 0 bases and J dropped 7 bases, with 10 bases sitting between them. The CDR3 runs 14 residues. Written as DNA, the CDR3 is TGTGCCAGCAGCGTAGGGGGCATGAGTGAAAAACTGTTTTTT. Translated, it gives CASSVGGMSEKLFF.

This clone has just a few counts. The chain has TRBV5-6 and TRBJ1-5, with no clear D. CDR3 length: 12 amino acids. Trimming removed 4 bases from V and 5 bases from J, with 7 bases in between. From germline, CDR1 is SGHDT and CDR2 YYEEEE. For the CDR3, the DNA is TGTGCCAGCAGCCGGAGCGATCAGCCCCAGCATTTT. It is translated as CASSRSDQPQHF.

The chain uses TRBV19 and TRBJ1-2; a possible D gene is TRBD1 (5 bases). This CDR3 region has 13 residues. Germline V gene data show CDR1 as LNHDA and CDR2 as SQIVND (reference sequence). V dropped 7 bases and J dropped 7 bases, with 16 bases sitting between them. Written as DNA, the CDR3 is TGTGCCAGTACCAAAAGGGAAGGGGCTGGCTACACCTTC. Protein: CASTKREGAGYTF. Full variable domain (missing parts from reference TRBV19 and TRBJ1-2): DGGITQSPKYLFRKEGQNVTLSCEQNLNHDAMYWYRQDPGQGLRLIYYSQIVNDFQKGDIAEGYSVSREKKESFPLTVTSAQKNPTAFYLCASTKREGAGYTFGSGTRLTVV.

The V call is TRBV7-2, the J call TRBJ2-2; 7 bases agree with TRBD2. J gave up 1 base and V 4 bases, and 3 bases lay outside the gene matches. The CDR3 runs to 15 residues. Per the germline V gene, CDR1 is SGHTA and CDR2 is FQGNSA. CDR3 region: CASSWPGGNTGELFF. The CDR3 nucleotides read TGTGCCAGCAGCTGGCCGGGGGGGAACACCGGGGAGCTGTTTTTT.

The chain combines TRBV5-6 with TRBJ2-3, with 9 nucleotides matching TRBD2. The length of the CDR3 is 16 residues. J gave up 2 bases and V 3 bases, and 7 bases lay outside the gene matches. Germline CDR1 SGHDT, CDR2 YYEEEE. Written as DNA, the CDR3 is TGTGCCAGCAGCTGGGAGACTAGCGGAAACACAGATACGCAGTATTTT. Amino acid sequence: CASSWETSGNTDTQYF. Full variable domain (rest looked up from reference TRBV5-6 and TRBJ2-3): DAGVTQSPTHLIKTRGQQVTLRCSPKSGHDTVSWYQQALGQGPQFIFQYYEEEERQRGNFPDRFSGHQFPNYSSELNVNALLLGDSALYLCASSWETSGNTDTQYFGPGTRLTVL.

This clone appeared a few times. This chain links TRBV27 with TRBJ1-5, with a possible D match to TRBD1 (6 bases). This CDR3 region has 15 residues. V was cut by 4 bases and J by 7 bases, with 17 bases left in between. Germline V gene data show CDR1 as MNHEY and CDR2 as SMNVEV (reference sequence). The CDR3 reads CASSYSGTTGQPQHF. DNA for the CDR3: TGTGCCAGCAGTTACTCGGGGACAACCGGGCAGCCCCAGCATTTT.

In its sample, this clone was seen a few times. The J gene is TRBJ1-1, the V gene TRBV12-5, with 8 bases identical to TRBD1. Germline CDR1 and CDR2: LGHNT and FRNRAP. This CDR3 is built from 14 residues. V lost 7 bases to trimming and J lost 0 bases; unmatched junction nucleotides: 4. CDR3 loop: CASAQDRVNTEAFF. DNA for the CDR3: TGTGCTAGTGCTCAGGACAGGGTGAACACTGAAGCTTTCTTT.

The chain is built from TRBV18 and TRBJ1-2; tentative D call: TRBD1 (6 bases). CDR1 is KGHSH, CDR2 LQKENI, per germline. CDR3 size: 17 residues. V was pared by 3 bases and J by 5 bases, with 22 bases between. The CDR3 region is CASSPHARGLNVYGYTF. CDR3 DNA: TGTGCCAGCTCACCTCATGCCAGGGGCCTAAATGTGTATGGCTACACCTTC.

In this sample, this clone turned up a few times. The chain is built from TRBV5-1 and TRBJ1-1; D not resolved. The germline V gene encodes CDR1 SGHRS and CDR2 YFSETQ. V was trimmed by 0 bases and J by 3 bases, leaving 9 bases between them. CDR3 length equals 14 residues. The CDR3 sequence: CASSLGFGDTEAFF. The CDR3 DNA reads TGCGCCAGCAGCTTGGGTTTCGGAGACACTGAAGCTTTCTTT.

The J gene is TRBJ2-3, the V gene TRBV9, with D unclear. Germline CDR1 reads SGDLS; CDR2 reads YYNGEE. The V gene lost 1 base and the J gene lost 4 bases, with 10 bases spanning the gap. The CDR3 length is 14 residues. The CDR3 is CASSVTPVSDTQYF. The CDR3 DNA reads TGTGCCAGCAGCGTAACCCCGGTTTCAGATACGCAGTATTTT.